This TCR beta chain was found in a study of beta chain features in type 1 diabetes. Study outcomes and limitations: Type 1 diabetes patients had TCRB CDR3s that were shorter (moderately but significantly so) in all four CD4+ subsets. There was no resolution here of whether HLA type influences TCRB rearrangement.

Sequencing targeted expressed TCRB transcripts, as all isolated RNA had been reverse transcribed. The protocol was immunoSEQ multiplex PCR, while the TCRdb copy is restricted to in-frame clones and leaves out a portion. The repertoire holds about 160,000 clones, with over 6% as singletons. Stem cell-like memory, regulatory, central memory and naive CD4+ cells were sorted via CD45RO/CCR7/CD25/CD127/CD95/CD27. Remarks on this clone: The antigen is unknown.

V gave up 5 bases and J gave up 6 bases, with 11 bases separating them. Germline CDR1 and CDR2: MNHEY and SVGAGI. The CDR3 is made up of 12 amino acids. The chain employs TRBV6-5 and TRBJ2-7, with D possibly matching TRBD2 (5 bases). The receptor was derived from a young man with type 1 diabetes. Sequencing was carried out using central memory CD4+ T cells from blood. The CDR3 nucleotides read TGTGCCAGCAGTGGACCACGGGGCGAGCAGTACTTC. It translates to CASSGPRGEQYF.